The 23 T cell receptor beta chains presented below share a single source sample, sequenced in a study of shared clonotypes between healthy human individuals. Sequencing was performed with immunoSEQ multiplex PCR; in TCRdb, only in-frame clones are kept and a portion is missing. The table shows more than 400,000 clones, with around four fifths occurring only once. Sequencing was carried out using PBMCs. The receptors come from a woman aged 40 to 50 in good health. Some clones in this sample may be carry-over from other donors' samples.

The chain couples TRBV2 to TRBJ2-3; D could derive from TRBD1 or TRBD2 (5 bases each). Germline CDR1 and CDR2: SNHLY and FYNNEI. V was shortened by 7 bases and J by 2 bases, with 13 bases between the two germline ends. The CDR3 is made up of 14 amino acids. The CDR3 DNA sequence: TGTGCCAGCACATCAGGGAGTTACACAGATACGCAGTATTTT. Protein: CASTSGSYTDTQYF.

This chain joins TRBV6-5 and TRBJ2-3, with D maybe TRBD2 (6 bases). V gave up 4 bases and J gave up 2 bases, with 13 bases separating them. Germline CDR1 MNHEY, CDR2 SVGAGI. This CDR3 comprises 15 residues. The CDR3 DNA reads as TGTGCCAGCAGTTGGAGGGGACTTGACACAGATACGCAGTATTTT. Its protein product is CASSWRGLDTDTQYF.

V gene TRBV5-5 combines with J gene TRBJ2-7, with TRBD1 as a possible D gene (6 bases). Trimming took 0 bases from V and 4 from J, leaving 17 bases between them. This CDR3 has 16 residues. Germline CDR1 SGHKS, CDR2 YYEKEE (reference sequence). The CDR3: CASSLGGNRVLYEQYF. CDR3 nucleotides: TGTGCCAGCAGCTTGGGGGGGAACAGGGTTCTATACGAGCAGTACTTC.

The chain couples TRBV6-6 to TRBJ1-3; 7 positions match TRBD1. The CDR3 has 14 residues. Germline V gene sequence: CDR1 MNHNY, CDR2 SVGAGI (reference sequence). The J segment lost 4 bases and the V segment lost 8 bases, leaving 8 bases of the junction unmatched. CDR3 DNA: TGTGCCAGCCGCGAGACAGGGAGAGGAAACACCATATATTTT. It encodes CASRETGRGNTIYF.

This chain links TRBV25-1 with TRBJ2-1; 7 bases align to TRBD1. The V and J ends lost 4 bases and 10 bases, in that order; junction bases with no gene match: 7. The CDR3 runs to 13 residues. CDR1 MGHDK and CDR2 SYGVNS come from the germline V gene. The CDR3 region has the DNA TGTGCCAGCAGTGCCGGGACAGTCTCGGAGCAGTTCTTC. Translated, it gives CASSAGTVSEQFF.

This clone has more than one count but fewer than ten. V and J are TRBV11-2 and TRBJ2-1, with 10 bases that match TRBD2. The germline gives CDR1 SGHAT, CDR2 FQNNGV. The CDR3 consists of 18 residues. Losses at the gene ends were 6 bases for V and 9 bases for J; bases not matched to a gene: 20. CDR3 DNA sequence: TGTGCCAGCAGGCCCGGGACTAGCGCGGGAGTATTTATTGGTGAGCAGTTCTTC. It yields the protein CASRPGTSAGVFIGEQFF.

Regarding this clone: Compared with germline, one end of the junction differs, possibly owing to a read error. The same CDR3 is also encoded by other DNA sequences in this sample. This chain connects TRBV6-6 to TRBJ2-2, with D possibly being TRBD2 (5 bases). Per the germline V gene, CDR1 is MNHNY and CDR2 is SVGAGI (reference sequence). CDR3 length: 15 amino acids. CDR3 residues: CASSYRSRVSGELFF. The CDR3 DNA reads TGTGCCAGCAGTTACAGGAGTCGCGTTTCCGGGGAGCTGTTCTTT.

This clone appeared once. The CDR3 bases are TGTGCCAGCAGTTTATCGACCCTTAATGAGCAGTTCTTC. Its protein product is CASSLSTLNEQFF. J is TRBJ2-1 and V is TRBV27; no clear D gene. Trimming removed 0 bases from V and 7 bases from J, with 7 bases in between. CDR1 MNHEY and CDR2 SMNVEV come from the germline V gene (reference sequence). The length of the CDR3 is 13 residues.

The chain combines TRBV2 with TRBJ2-1, with no clear D. V lost 4 bases and J lost 10, with 14 bases in between. This CDR3 region has 13 residues. From germline, CDR1 is SNHLY and CDR2 FYNNEI. The CDR3 here is CASSALSRNEQFF. As DNA, the CDR3 is TGTGCCAGCAGTGCTCTCTCTAGGAACGAGCAGTTCTTC.

This chain uses TRBV30 with TRBJ1-5, with 12 bases fitting TRBD1. This CDR3 comprises 13 residues. CDR1 and CDR2 (germline): GTSNPN, SVGIG (reference sequence). J gave up 7 bases and V 5 bases, and 3 bases lay outside the gene matches. The DNA of the CDR3 is TGTGCCTGGGGGACAGGGGGCAGCCAGCCCCAGCATTTT. Amino acid sequence: CAWGTGGSQPQHF.

This chain joins TRBV10-3 and TRBJ2-7; D not resolved. Trimming stripped 10 bases from V and 4 bases from J, with 11 bases between. The germline CDR1 and CDR2 sequences are ENHRY and SYGVKD. CDR3 size: 11 residues. CDR3 sequence: CATSSDYEQYF. CDR3 nucleotides: TGTGCCACCTCGTCTGATTACGAGCAGTACTTC.

This chain connects TRBV18 to TRBJ1-2, with 7 bases that match TRBD1. Germline CDR1 and CDR2: KGHSH and LQKENI. The CDR3 spans 14 residues. The V segment lost 3 bases and the J segment 3 bases; nucleotides outside the gene matches: 4. Here the CDR3 reads CASSPDRTYYGYTF. CDR3 nucleotide sequence: TGTGCCAGCTCACCGGACAGGACTTACTATGGCTACACCTTC.

Comment on this clone: Other DNA sequences in the sample encode the same CDR3. The chain uses TRBV28 and TRBJ1-2, with 7 bases aligning to TRBD1. The CDR3 spans 13 residues. The junction had 5 bases not matched to a gene; V was cut back by 5 bases and J by 5 bases. Germline loops: CDR1 MDHEN, CDR2 SYDVKM. DNA for the CDR3: TGTGCCAGCAGTCCAGGGGGGTCATATGGCTACACCTTC. Residues: CASSPGGSYGYTF.

This rearrangement joins TRBV28 to TRBJ1-6; maybe TRBD1 (5 bases). With 2 bases removed from V and 11 bases from J, the gap between germline ends came to 13 bases. CDR1 and CDR2 from the germline V gene are MDHEN and SYDVKM. This CDR3 has 14 residues. The CDR3 DNA follows: TGTGCCAGCAGTTTAGGAGGGGATAAGCCACCCCTCCACTTT. It encodes CASSLGGDKPPLHF.

The genes are TRBV2 and TRBJ2-3; the D gene could be TRBD1 or TRBD2 (5 bases each). The V end was cut by 7 bases, the J end by 0 bases, with 14 bases between. CDR3 length equals 15 residues. Germline V gene lookup returns CDR1 SNHLY and CDR2 FYNNEI. The CDR3, as DNA: TGTGCCAGCACCTCCAGGGAGCAGAGCACAGATACGCAGTATTTT. It is translated as CASTSREQSTDTQYF.

The chain combines TRBV27 with TRBJ2-3; D remains ambiguous. The CDR3 is made up of 12 amino acids. V lost 6 bases to trimming and J lost 0 bases, with 4 bases between them. Looked up from germline, CDR1 is MNHEY and CDR2 is SMNVEV (reference sequence). The CDR3 DNA sequence: TGTGCCAGCAGGACTAGCACAGATACGCAGTATTTT. It yields the protein CASRTSTDTQYF.

The CDR3 region is CASRLAGGYGYTF. CDR3 nucleotides: TGTGCCAGCAGGCTGGCAGGGGGATATGGCTACACCTTC. V usage is TRBV6-1 and J usage is TRBJ1-2, with 7 bases identical to TRBD1. Looked up from germline, CDR1 is MNHNS and CDR2 is SASEGT. V was clipped by 6 bases and J by 5 bases; unmatched bases: 6. The CDR3 contains 13 residues.

This clone has a handful of counts. This chain joins TRBV7-2 and TRBJ2-5; D call uncertain. This CDR3 is built from 13 residues. Between the trimmed V and J ends, which lost 6 bases and 2 bases, there was a span of 10 bases. The germline gives CDR1 SGHTA, CDR2 FQGNSA. CDR3 nucleotide sequence: TGTGCCAGCAGGTTTGGGATTCAAGAGACCCAGTACTTC. Amino acid sequence: CASRFGIQETQYF.

The CDR3 region has the DNA TGTGCCTGGAGGTTCCCGGGGTCGGACACCGGGGAGCTGTTTTTT. Amino acids: CAWRFPGSDTGELFF. The genes are TRBV30 and TRBJ2-2; possibly TRBD2 for D (5 bases). This CDR3 contains 15 residues. Trimming took off 3 bases at V and 3 bases at J, with 14 bases between the two ends. The germline V gene encodes CDR1 GTSNPN and CDR2 SVGIG (reference sequence).

The chain links TRBV2 to TRBJ2-7, with 10 bases aligning to TRBD2. The CDR3 totals 15 residues. CDR1 is SNHLY and CDR2 is FYNNEI in the germline V gene. Trimming removed 5 bases from V and 3 bases from J; junction bases left unmatched: 7. The CDR3 DNA reads TGTGCCAGCAGTACCGGACTAGCGGCAAACTACGAGCAGTACTTC. It codes for CASSTGLAANYEQYF.

For the CDR3, the DNA is TGTGCCAGCTTTACCTCAGGGGCTAACACTGAAGCTTTCTTT. Its translation: CASFTSGANTEAFF. The chain joins TRBV18 to TRBJ1-1, with a possible D match to TRBD1 (6 bases). CDR3 length equals 14 residues. Germline CDR1 KGHSH, CDR2 LQKENI. With 7 bases removed from V and 2 bases from J, the gap between germline ends came to 14 bases.

V and J are TRBV7-9 and TRBJ2-5; 7 bases are shared with TRBD1. Per the germline V gene, CDR1 is SEHNR and CDR2 is FQNEAQ (reference sequence). V was clipped by 9 bases and J by 4 bases; unmatched bases: 8. The CDR3 covers 13 residues. This CDR3 reads CASGDRAPETQYF. The CDR3, as DNA: TGTGCCAGTGGAGACAGGGCCCCAGAGACCCAGTACTTC.

This chain joins TRBV7-2 and TRBJ2-3, with D unclear. The V and J ends lost 0 bases and 3 bases respectively, with 7 bases between them. The length of the CDR3 is 14 residues. Germline V gives CDR1 SGHTA, CDR2 FQGNSA. Written as DNA, the CDR3 is TGTGCCAGCAGCTTAGCTGTGGGTACAGATACGCAGTATTTT. It is translated as CASSLAVGTDTQYF.